This T cell receptor beta chain appears in the sequencing data of a study of vaccination effects on CD4 cells after COVID-19. The wider study: Two-dose BNT162b2 or mRNA-1273 vaccination was given to participants.

Per the germline V gene, CDR1 is SGHRS and CDR2 is YFSETQ. With V trimmed by 4 bases and J by 7 bases, 7 bases remained unmatched. The CDR3 sequence is 15 residues long. On this clone: The antigen is unknown.

Using viral peptide pools, the ViraFEST assay grew out antigen-specific CD4+ T cells prior to sequencing. With roughly 10 days of culture completed, CD4+ T cells were isolated. Vaccine recipients, nucleocapsid antibody negative, had no prior SARS-CoV-2 infection. IL-2 at 10 IU/ml and peptides at 8.5 to 10 ug/ml were added to cultured PBMC, fewer than 2.5 million per well. A half-medium replacement with IL-2 medium was carried out on days 3 and 7. This table comes from immunoSEQ multiplex PCR, and its TCRdb copy is limited to in-frame clones, with some not included. Here the sample spans tens of thousands of clones, approximately 71% being singletons.

The source is a human donor who received a COVID-19 vaccine. The material sequenced was CD4+ T cells from PBMCs cultured with HCoV-OC43 spike peptides, taken before COVID-19 vaccination. The subset was: HCoV-OC43 spike overlapping peptide pool stimulation. The rearrangement uses TRBV5-1 and TRBJ1-6, with TRBD1 matching 8 bases. The CDR3 region has the DNA TGCGCCAGCAGCATCGGACAGGGCGGCAATTCACCCCTCCACTTT. Protein sequence: CASSIGQGGNSPLHF.